This TCR beta chain was recorded in a study of breast tumors, draining lymph nodes, adjacent tissues. This clonotype has at least ten counts. Trimming cost V 3 bases and J 3 bases; bases outside gene matches: 3. This CDR3 spans 16 amino acids. The germline V gene encodes CDR1 MNHEY and CDR2 SMNVEV (reference sequence). TCRdb reanalysed the multiplex PCR reads using MiXCR and keeps one entry per CDR3 protein. The sample lists tens of thousands of distinct CDR3 sequences, around 28% occurring once. The lymph nodes were axillary draining lymph nodes from breast cancer patients. This rearrangement joins TRBV27 to TRBJ2-2; 11 bases map to TRBD2. Material for sequencing was axillary lymph node tissue. This clonotype was sampled from a female donor with breast cancer. Some clones in this sample may be carry-over from other donors' samples. The CDR3 DNA follows: TGTGCCAGCAGTTTTGGACTAGCGGGTTACACCGGGGAGCTGTTTTTT. This encodes CASSFGLAGYTGELFF.